Listed below are T cell receptor beta chains from one sample, sequenced in a study of T-cell reconstitution after alpha-beta-depleted transplantation in children. TCRdb processed the PCR reads anew with MiXCR; each CDR3 protein has one entry. The table includes roughly 790,000 distinct CDR3 sequences, roughly 15% detected once. This material consisted of PBMCs, mostly from graft donor cells, taken 360 days after TCRalphabeta/CD19-depleted stem cell transplant. The receptors were gathered from a male patient younger than 18 who had a stem cell transplant for acute lymphoblastic leukemia, so the T cells may come from the graft donor. Each CDR3 is given with its conserved first and last residue. The D gene is left open where the match is weak. Clone size appears in some rows only: once, few, many, or a class for an expanded clone.

j_gene: TRBJ2-1
abundance: many
d_gene: TRBD2
v_gene: TRBV4-1
CDR3aa: CASSQDQGLAGRSYNEQFF
CDR3nt: TGCGCCAGCAGCCAAGATCAGGGACTAGCGGGGCGCTCCTACAATGAGCAGTTCTTC

j_gene: TRBJ2-3
abundance: many
d_gene: -
v_gene: TRBV5-1
CDR3aa: CASSLGIPPTDTQYF
CDR3nt: TGCGCCAGCAGCCTCGGGATTCCCCCGACAGATACGCAGTATTTT

j_gene: TRBJ2-1
abundance: -
d_gene: TRBD2
v_gene: TRBV24-1
CDR3aa: CAASPGLPYNEQFF
CDR3nt: TGTGCCGCGAGCCCGGGACTACCTTACAATGAGCAGTTCTTC

j_gene: TRBJ1-1
abundance: many
d_gene: -
v_gene: TRBV20-1
CDR3aa: CSARDSRGGLNTEAFF
CDR3nt: TGCAGTGCTAGAGATTCACGGGGCGGGTTGAACACTGAAGCTTTCTTT

j_gene: TRBJ2-5
abundance: -
d_gene: -
v_gene: TRBV7-9
CDR3aa: CASSPWAAGQETQYF
CDR3nt: TGTGCCAGCAGCCCTTGGGCGGCAGGTCAAGAGACCCAGTACTTC

j_gene: TRBJ2-7
abundance: -
d_gene: TRBD1
v_gene: TRBV5-1
CDR3aa: CASSLDDAGQGYEQYF
CDR3nt: TGCGCCAGCAGCTTGGATGACGCGGGACAGGGCTACGAGCAGTACTTC

j_gene: TRBJ2-3
abundance: few
d_gene: TRBD2
v_gene: TRBV6-1
CDR3aa: CASSPPGLGTDTQYF
CDR3nt: TGTGCCAGCAGCCCTCCGGGACTAGGAACAGATACGCAGTATTTT

j_gene: TRBJ2-6
abundance: -
d_gene: -
v_gene: TRBV20-1
CDR3aa: CSARSTYSGANVLTF
CDR3nt: TGCAGTGCTAGATCGACATACTCTGGGGCCAACGTCCTGACTTTC

j_gene: TRBJ2-3
abundance: -
d_gene: TRBD2
v_gene: TRBV12-3/TRBV12-4
CDR3aa: CASRGGLGAGGQYF
CDR3nt: TGTGCCAGCAGAGGGGGACTAGGCGCAGGAGGGCAGTATTTT

j_gene: TRBJ2-5
abundance: -
d_gene: TRBD2
v_gene: TRBV6-5
CDR3aa: CASSYRGRTETQYF
CDR3nt: TGTGCCAGCAGTTACCGCGGGAGGACGGAGACCCAGTACTTC

j_gene: TRBJ2-7
abundance: many
d_gene: TRBD1
v_gene: TRBV7-9
CDR3aa: CASSLGQGISYEQYF
CDR3nt: TGTGCCAGCAGCCTCGGACAGGGGATAAGCTACGAGCAGTACTTC

j_gene: TRBJ2-6
abundance: -
d_gene: TRBD1
v_gene: TRBV2
CDR3aa: CASRGDRRYNVLTF
CDR3nt: TGTGCCAGCAGAGGGGACAGGCGATACAACGTCCTGACTTTC

j_gene: TRBJ1-1
abundance: few
d_gene: -
v_gene: TRBV29-1
CDR3aa: CSAVRGMNTEAFF
CDR3nt: TGCAGCGCCGTGAGAGGGATGAACACTGAAGCTTTCTTT

j_gene: TRBJ1-2
abundance: few
d_gene: TRBD1
v_gene: TRBV6-5
CDR3aa: CASSYGQGTNGYTF
CDR3nt: TGTGCCAGCAGTTATGGACAGGGGACCAATGGCTACACCTTC

j_gene: TRBJ2-3
abundance: -
d_gene: TRBD1
v_gene: TRBV5-1
CDR3aa: CASSPRDRGITDTQYF
CDR3nt: TGCGCCAGCAGCCCGAGGGACAGGGGTATAACAGATACGCAGTATTTT

j_gene: TRBJ2-3
abundance: few
d_gene: TRBD2
v_gene: TRBV6-1
CDR3aa: CASSPRAGTSGIGPYF
CDR3nt: TGTGCCAGCAGCCCCCGCGCCGGGACTAGCGGGATAGGGCCGTATTTT

j_gene: TRBJ1-2
abundance: many
d_gene: TRBD1
v_gene: TRBV5-6
CDR3aa: CASIRQAIRGNYGYTF
CDR3nt: TGTGCCAGCATCCGACAAGCGATCAGGGGGAACTATGGCTACACCTTC

j_gene: TRBJ2-5
abundance: -
d_gene: -
v_gene: TRBV11-3
CDR3aa: CASSLFGTRETQYF
CDR3nt: TGTGCCAGCAGCTTATTTGGGACTCGGGAGACCCAGTACTTC

j_gene: TRBJ2-3
abundance: few
d_gene: -
v_gene: TRBV29-1
CDR3aa: CSASIPSPGDWNADTQYF
CDR3nt: TGCAGCGCCTCCATTCCCTCTCCCGGGGACTGGAATGCGGATACGCAGTATTTT

j_gene: TRBJ1-5
abundance: few
d_gene: -
v_gene: TRBV12-3/TRBV12-4
CDR3aa: CASTPRGTNQPQHF
CDR3nt: TGTGCCAGCACCCCTCGGGGAACCAATCAGCCCCAGCATTTT

j_gene: TRBJ2-5
abundance: few
d_gene: -
v_gene: TRBV7-9
CDR3aa: CASPLGETQYF
CDR3nt: TGTGCCAGCCCTCTAGGGGAGACCCAGTACTTC

j_gene: TRBJ2-2
abundance: few
d_gene: -
v_gene: TRBV5-1
CDR3aa: CASIEGPTGELFF
CDR3nt: TGCGCCAGCATCGAGGGGCCAACCGGGGAGCTGTTTTTT

j_gene: TRBJ2-3
abundance: few
d_gene: -
v_gene: TRBV5-1
CDR3aa: CASSPSAQRGPDTQYF
CDR3nt: TGCGCCAGCAGCCCTAGCGCCCAGAGGGGGCCAGATACGCAGTATTTT

j_gene: TRBJ2-7
abundance: many
d_gene: TRBD2
v_gene: TRBV5-1
CDR3aa: CASSLGLAGLSEQYF
CDR3nt: TGCGCCAGCAGCTTGGGACTAGCGGGATTGAGCGAGCAGTACTTC

j_gene: TRBJ2-3
abundance: -
d_gene: -
v_gene: TRBV7-9
CDR3aa: CASSSTRTARDVHTQYF
CDR3nt: TGTGCCAGCAGCTCCACCCGTACAGCCCGGGACGTACATACGCAGTATTTT

j_gene: TRBJ2-1
abundance: many
d_gene: -
v_gene: TRBV20-1
CDR3aa: CSAFLTRPILYNEQFF
CDR3nt: TGCAGTGCTTTTTTGACTAGGCCGATCCTCTACAATGAGCAGTTCTTC